This TCR beta chain was documented in a study of TIL therapy for anti-PD-1-resistant metastatic lung cancer. The CDR3 is 16 residues long. The V gene's germline CDR1 is SGHDT and CDR2 YYEEEE. The J segment lost 5 bases and the V segment lost 0 bases, leaving 11 bases of the junction unmatched. Time point defined: pre-treatment sample, taken before nivolumab and TIL therapy. This was the immunoSEQ v3 assay. The repertoire was sequenced with immunoSEQ multiplex PCR; TCRdb's copy has only in-frame clones and lacks some. The profile shows tens of thousands of clones, 74% of them singletons. The sample was blood, taken at baseline. V is TRBV5-6 and J is TRBJ2-7; 7 bases match TRBD1. This receptor was obtained from a woman aged 30 to 85 with non-small cell lung cancer. The CDR3 nucleotides read TGTGCCAGCAGCTTGGACAAGGGGGCTTTTCCAAACGAGCAGTACTTC. Protein product: CASSLDKGAFPNEQYF.